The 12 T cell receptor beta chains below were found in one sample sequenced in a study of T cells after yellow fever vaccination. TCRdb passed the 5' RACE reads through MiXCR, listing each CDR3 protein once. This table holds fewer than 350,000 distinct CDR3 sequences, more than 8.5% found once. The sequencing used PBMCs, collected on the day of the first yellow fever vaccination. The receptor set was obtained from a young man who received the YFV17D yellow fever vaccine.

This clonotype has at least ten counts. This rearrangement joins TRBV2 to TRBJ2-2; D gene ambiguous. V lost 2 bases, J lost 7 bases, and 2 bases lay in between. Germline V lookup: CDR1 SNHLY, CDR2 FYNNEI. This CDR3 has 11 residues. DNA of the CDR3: TGTGCCAGCAGTGAATACGGGGAGCTGTTTTTT. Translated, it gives CASSEYGELFF.

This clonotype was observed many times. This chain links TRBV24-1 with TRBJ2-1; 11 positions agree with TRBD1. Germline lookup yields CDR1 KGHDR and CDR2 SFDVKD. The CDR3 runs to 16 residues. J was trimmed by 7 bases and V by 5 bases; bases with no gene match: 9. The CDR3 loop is CATSAVDRGRRNEQFF. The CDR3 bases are TGTGCCACCAGTGCCGTGGACAGGGGGCGCAGAAATGAGCAGTTCTTC.

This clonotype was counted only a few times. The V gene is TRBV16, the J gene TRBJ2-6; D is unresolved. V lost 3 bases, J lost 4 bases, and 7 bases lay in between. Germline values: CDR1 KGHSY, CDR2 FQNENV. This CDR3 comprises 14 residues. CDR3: CASSQDLGANVLTF. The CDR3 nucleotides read TGTGCCAGCAGCCAGGATCTGGGGGCCAACGTCCTGACTTTC.

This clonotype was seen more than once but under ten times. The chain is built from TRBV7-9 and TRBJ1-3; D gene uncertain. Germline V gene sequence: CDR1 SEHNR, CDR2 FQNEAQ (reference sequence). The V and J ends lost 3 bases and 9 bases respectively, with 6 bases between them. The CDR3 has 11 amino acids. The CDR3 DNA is TGTGCCAGCAGCTTTGGTGGCACCATATATTTT. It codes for CASSFGGTIYF.

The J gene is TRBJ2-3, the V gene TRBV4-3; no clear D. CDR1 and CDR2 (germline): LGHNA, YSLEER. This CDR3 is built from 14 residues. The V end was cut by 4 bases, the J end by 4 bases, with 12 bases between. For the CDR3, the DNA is TGCGCCAGCAGCCCCTCCCTGCCCTCAGATACGCAGTATTTT. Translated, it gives CASSPSLPSDTQYF.

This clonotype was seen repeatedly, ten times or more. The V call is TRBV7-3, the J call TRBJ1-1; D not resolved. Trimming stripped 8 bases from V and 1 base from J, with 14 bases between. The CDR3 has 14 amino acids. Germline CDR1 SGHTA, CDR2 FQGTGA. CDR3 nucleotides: TGTGCCAGCCGACTCGGACCCCAGAACACTGAAGCTTTCTTT. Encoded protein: CASRLGPQNTEAFF.

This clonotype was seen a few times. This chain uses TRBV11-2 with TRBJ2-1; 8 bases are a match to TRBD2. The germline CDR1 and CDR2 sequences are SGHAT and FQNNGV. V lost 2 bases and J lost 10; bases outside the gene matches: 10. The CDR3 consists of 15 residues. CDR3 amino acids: CASSLFLSRGDEQFF. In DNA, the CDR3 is TGTGCCAGCAGCTTATTTTTATCGCGGGGGGACGAGCAGTTCTTC. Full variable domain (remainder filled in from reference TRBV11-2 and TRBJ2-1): EAGVAQSPRYKIIEKRQSVAFWCNPISGHATLYWYQQILGQGPKLLIQFQNNGVVDDSQLPKDRFSAERLKGVDSTLKIQPAKLEDSAVYLCASSLFLSRGDEQFFGPGTRLTVL.

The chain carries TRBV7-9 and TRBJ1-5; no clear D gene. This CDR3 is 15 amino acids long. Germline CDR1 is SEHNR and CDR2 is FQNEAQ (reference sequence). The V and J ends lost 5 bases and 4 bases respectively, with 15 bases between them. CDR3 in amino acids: CASSRGQAENQPQHF. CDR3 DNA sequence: TGTGCCAGCAGCCGAGGCCAGGCGGAGAATCAGCCCCAGCATTTT.

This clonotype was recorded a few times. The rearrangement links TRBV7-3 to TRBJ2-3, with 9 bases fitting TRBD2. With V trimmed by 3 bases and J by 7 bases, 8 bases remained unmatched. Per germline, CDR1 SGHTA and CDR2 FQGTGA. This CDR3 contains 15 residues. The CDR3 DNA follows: TGTGCCAGCAGCTTCGAAGGGACTAGCAGCAATACGCAGTATTTT. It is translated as CASSFEGTSSNTQYF.

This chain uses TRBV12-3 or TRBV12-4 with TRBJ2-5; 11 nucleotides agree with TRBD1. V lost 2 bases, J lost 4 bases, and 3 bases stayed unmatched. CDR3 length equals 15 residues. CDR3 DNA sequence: TGTGCCAGCAGTTTACCGGACAGGGGGCGAGAGACCCAGTACTTC. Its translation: CASSLPDRGRETQYF.

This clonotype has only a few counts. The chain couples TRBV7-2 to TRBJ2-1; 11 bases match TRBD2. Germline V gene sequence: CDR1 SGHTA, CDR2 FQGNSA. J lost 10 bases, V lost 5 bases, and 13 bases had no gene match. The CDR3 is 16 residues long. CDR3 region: CASSQGSLAGGGEQFF. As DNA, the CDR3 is TGTGCCAGCAGCCAGGGGAGTCTAGCGGGGGGAGGGGAGCAGTTCTTC.

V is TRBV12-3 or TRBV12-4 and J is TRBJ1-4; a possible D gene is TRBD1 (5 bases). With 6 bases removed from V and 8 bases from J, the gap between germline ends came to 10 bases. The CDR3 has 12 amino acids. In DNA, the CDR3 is TGTGCCAGCAGCGCTGGGGGGGAAAAACTGTTTTTT. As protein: CASSAGGEKLFF.